This TCR beta chain was observed in a study of T cells in Graves' hyperthyroidism and ophthalmopathy. The study, taken as a whole, reports: Most thyroid clonotypes expanded above 0.001 appeared in blood too.

Researchers took RNA transcripts and amplified the TCR beta CDR3 regions from them. TCR CDR3 regions were first amplified by RT-PCR with HTBI primers. One entry per CDR3 protein results from TCRdb running MiXCR on the multiplex PCR reads. This sample has about 640,000 distinct CDR3 sequences, with around 20% found just once. Ophthalmopathy cases scored 3 or more on the Clinical Activity Score and 4 or more on NOSPECS grade, with duration below 3 months. Lactation, pregnancy, other autoimmune disease or uncontrolled infection excluded patients. An approximately 10 ml volume of fresh peripheral blood provided the PBMCs. The germline CDR1 and CDR2 sequences are LGHDT and YNNKEL (reference sequence). This CDR3 region has 15 residues. V was pared by 6 bases and J by 5 bases, with 4 bases of the junction left unmatched. The table lists this clonotype with many counts. The antigen is not known.

The V gene is TRBV3-1, the J gene TRBJ2-2; TRBD2 matches at 12 bases. This clonotype was sampled from a man aged 25-40 years with Graves' ophthalmopathy. The sample was blood. As DNA, the CDR3 is TGTGCCAGCAGTCTAGGGACTAGCGGGACCGGGGAGCTGTTTTTT. This gives the protein CASSLGTSGTGELFF.